This T cell receptor beta chain appears in the sequencing data of a study of siplizumab effects on memory and regulatory T cells (dated by TCRdb to between 2018 and 2021). With regard to the full study: The study looked at the effect of siplizumab, an anti-CD2 antibody, on alloreactive T-cell subsets in allogeneic mixed lymphocyte reactions made from human PBMCs.

Sorted unstimulated T cells and proliferating T cells recovered from mixed lymphocyte reactions underwent TCRbeta CDR3 sequencing. Fresh whole blood from fewer than 12 HLA-typed healthy donors was used to isolate PBMCs. To map where alloreactive clones came from, CD4+ non-regulatory T cells in the unstimulated state were FACS-sorted. CDR1 and CDR2 were assigned from the germline V gene as KGHSH and LQKENI. Cut back by 4 bases and 5 bases, the V and J ends lie 11 bases apart. The CDR3 has 13 amino acids, counting the end cysteine and phenylalanine. The read is trimmed to its CDR3 DNA, 39 bases read in frame from base 1. Concerning this clone itself: The target of this receptor is not known. No much larger clone is present one base from it, and per-base qualities are unavailable.

Libraries were built with the immunoSEQ multiplex PCR assay. The deep sequencing platform assayed around 94,000 TCR templates per sample. Genomic DNA extracted from sorted T cells was used for TCRbeta CDR3 sequencing. In the authors' own workflow: The R programming language was used for clonal analysis of the TCRbeta CDR3 data. Alloreactive CD4+ and CD8+ clones were identified by comparing unstimulated samples to CFSE-low samples taken after the reaction. Regulatory or non-regulatory origin of alloreactive CD4+ clones was assigned by matching sequences to the sorted unstimulated Treg and non-Treg repertoires. Here the immuneACCESS table is served through TCRdb, limited to in-frame sequences with V and J called. Missing clones are a known gap in these copies; in checked studies unresolved V genes cover under half, and the rest lacks a known reason. V and J calls and clone size are given by that table; D and trimming were obtained from the DNA. The sample table holds 100,000 or so clones, of which about 95% were seen once. The ten largest clones take up about 1.2% of the sample.

Overall results and qualifications from the work: Roughly 75-97% of proliferating CD4+ or CD8+ clones could not be assigned a naive or memory phenotype. Unstimulated naive T cells appeared more diverse than memory T cells, and naive cells seemed to contribute substantially to the alloresponse. Siplizumab significantly lowered the cumulative frequency of alloreactive sequences that could be traced to unstimulated CD4+ memory T cells. Whether proliferating Tregs from siplizumab cultures actually had suppressive function was not functionally confirmed. Sequences below about 10^-5 frequency were poorly captured, so only a minor fraction of alloreactive clones could be mapped to unstimulated subsets. Of the alloreactive CD4+ clones that could be mapped, the Treg-derived share averaged around 64% with siplizumab compared with 25% to 30% in control reactions.

This receptor chain uses TRBV18 and TRBJ2-5; the D gene cannot be resolved beyond TRBD1 or TRBD2, each matching 5 bases. The sequence was collected from a human donor in good health. The sequenced sample was non-Treg CD4+ T cells sorted from blood. The sample's cell subset or site label is to be understood as: FACS-sorted unstimulated CD4+ non-regulatory T cells. In nucleotide form, the sequence is TGTGCCAGCTCACGTGGCGAGGGGGAGACCCAGTACTTC. Translated, this gives CASSRGEGETQYF.